This T cell receptor (beta chain) is from a study of a mutant IDH1 vaccine in newly diagnosed glioma. Time point noted: week 23, last vaccination. A 20-mer mutant IDH1 peptide at 300 ug was injected subcutaneously with topical imiquimod. Regarding this clone: Antigen: not known.

Measured with immunoSEQ multiplex PCR; TCRdb has only the in-frame clones, and not every one. The top ten clones hold less than 9.5% of a sample with about 29,000 clones, 65% to 85% of them seen once. The germline V gene has CDR1 MNHNS and CDR2 SASEGT. The ends lost 3 bases at V and 0 bases at J; junction bases unmatched: 7. The CDR3 totals 16 residues. This receptor was obtained from a woman under 30 with glioma. The sequenced sample was PBMCs, obtained from a glioma patient whose treatment included an IDH1 peptide vaccine. The chain is built from TRBV6-1 and TRBJ1-1, with TRBD1 identical over 7 bases. CDR3 amino acids: CASSEILTGMNTEAFF. CDR3 DNA: TGTGCCAGCAGTGAGATTCTGACAGGGATGAACACTGAAGCTTTCTTT.